Listed below are T cell receptor beta chains from one sample, sequenced in a study of beta chain features in type 1 diabetes. Sequencing used immunoSEQ multiplex PCR; TCRdb keeps in-frame clones, though not all of them. The sample has 130,000 to 150,000 clones, about 44% seen once; the top ten hold under 0.5%. Sequencing used Tregs from blood. The source of these receptors is a man aged 18 to 35 in good health. CDR3s include the opening cysteine and the closing phenylalanine or tryptophan. The D gene is left open where the match is weak. A row's size may be missing; if present it is once, few, many or a size class.

D	size	V	J	CDR3	DNA
TRBD2	.	TRBV7-9	TRBJ2-5	CASSLAILAGDETQYF	TGTGCCAGCAGCTTAGCGATCCTAGCGGGAGATGAGACCCAGTACTTC
TRBD1	.	TRBV2	TRBJ1-5	CASSPELGDRGFAFNQPQHF	TGTGCCAGCAGCCCGGAATTGGGAGACAGGGGGTTCGCGTTCAATCAGCCCCAGCATTTT
.	few	TRBV5-1	TRBJ1-1	CASTNSNTEAFF	TGCGCCAGCACCAATTCGAACACTGAAGCTTTCTTT
TRBD2	.	TRBV4-1	TRBJ2-2	CASSLRLLAGGTGELFF	TGCGCCAGCAGCCTCCGTCTGCTAGCGGGAGGCACCGGGGAGCTGTTTTTT
.	.	TRBV28	TRBJ1-5	CASSLWNGLGNQPQHF	TGTGCCAGCAGTTTATGGAATGGACTGGGTAATCAGCCCCAGCATTTT
.	few	TRBV29-1	TRBJ1-2	CSVAGRIYGYTF	TGCAGCGTTGCAGGTCGGATCTATGGCTACACCTTC
TRBD2	few	TRBV4-2	TRBJ2-1	CASSQDRGEGGYEQFF	TGTGCCAGCAGCCAAGATCGCGGGGAGGGTGGATATGAGCAGTTCTTC
TRBD1	.	TRBV10-3	TRBJ2-7	CAISVGQGAYEQYF	TGTGCCATCAGCGTGGGACAGGGGGCCTACGAGCAGTACTTC
.	few	TRBV2	TRBJ1-5	CASREPGSQPQHF	TGTGCCAGCAGAGAACCAGGTTCGCAGCCCCAGCATTTT
.	.	TRBV6-5	TRBJ2-1	CASSLTGTNNEQFF	TGTGCCAGCAGTTTAACAGGGACCAACAATGAGCAGTTCTTC
TRBD1	.	TRBV29-1	TRBJ2-2	CSVASPDRVIDTGELFF	TGCAGCGTTGCCAGCCCTGACAGGGTCATAGACACCGGGGAGCTGTTTTTT
.	few	TRBV5-4	TRBJ2-1	CASSPTYNEQFF	TGTGCCAGCAGCCCCACCTACAATGAGCAGTTCTTC
.	.	TRBV6-1	TRBJ2-3	CASSEAGLEADTQYF	TGTGCCAGCAGTGAAGCCGGACTCGAGGCAGATACGCAGTATTTT
TRBD1	few	TRBV5-4	TRBJ2-7	CASSDTGTGFSYYEQYF	TGTGCCAGCAGCGATACCGGGACAGGGTTTTCTTACTACGAGCAGTACTTC
.	.	TRBV10-3	TRBJ1-6	CAISEQGSNSPLHF	TGTGCCATCAGTGAACAGGGATCCAATTCACCCCTCCACTTT
.	.	TRBV7-6	TRBJ2-2	CASSLDWGPDTGELFF	TGTGCCAGCAGCTTAGACTGGGGCCCGGACACCGGGGAGCTGTTTTTT
TRBD2	.	TRBV6-6	TRBJ2-7	CASSYAGGRYEQYF	TGTGCCAGCAGTTACGCGGGAGGGAGGTACGAGCAGTACTTC
.	few	TRBV5-6	TRBJ2-2	CASSLWHRINTGELFF	TGTGCCAGCAGCTTGTGGCACCGAATTAACACCGGGGAGCTGTTTTTT
.	.	TRBV7-9	TRBJ1-2	CASSLARRHGDNYGYTF	TGTGCCAGCAGCTTAGCGCGAAGACACGGCGATAACTATGGCTACACCTTC
TRBD1	few	TRBV9	TRBJ1-6	CASSESQGATKYNSPLHF	TGTGCCAGCAGCGAATCTCAGGGGGCGACTAAATATAATTCACCCCTCCACTTT
TRBD1	few	TRBV2	TRBJ1-1	CASSGQGVDTEAFF	TGTGCCAGCAGTGGACAGGGCGTGGACACTGAAGCTTTCTTT
.	.	TRBV5-4	TRBJ2-3	CASPPVEGTDTQYF	TGTGCCAGCCCCCCCGTGGAGGGAACAGATACGCAGTATTTT
TRBD2	.	TRBV5-6	TRBJ2-5	CASSTGLAGGYQETQYF	TGTGCCAGCAGCACCGGACTAGCGGGAGGGTACCAAGAGACCCAGTACTTC
.	few	TRBV28	TRBJ2-3	CASLPGSTDTQYF	TGTGCCAGCCTTCCAGGGAGCACAGATACGCAGTATTTT
.	once	TRBV19	TRBJ1-2	CASSIDHREYYYGYTF	TGTGCCAGTAGTATAGATCACAGGGAGTACTACTATGGCTACACCTTC
TRBD1	.	TRBV28	TRBJ1-2	CASSRAHRGPYGYTF	TGTGCCAGCAGCCGCGCCCACAGGGGACCCTATGGCTACACCTTC
.	once	TRBV19	TRBJ2-2	CASSIGGFFTGELFF	TGTGCCAGTAGTATCGGTGGTTTCTTCACCGGGGAGCTGTTTTTT
TRBD1	.	TRBV19	TRBJ1-2	CASSFGQVTYGYTF	TGTGCCAGTAGTTTCGGACAGGTCACCTATGGCTACACCTTC
.	few	TRBV18	TRBJ1-1	CASSPRTEGAFF	TGTGCCAGCTCACCACGAACAGAGGGAGCTTTCTTT
.	.	TRBV28	TRBJ2-5	CASSFNREETQYF	TGTGCCAGCAGTTTTAACAGGGAAGAGACCCAGTACTTC
TRBD1	.	TRBV19	TRBJ2-7	CASSPGTGRREQYF	TGTGCCAGTAGTCCCGGGACAGGGCGTCGGGAGCAGTACTTC
TRBD1	.	TRBV18	TRBJ2-3	CATDRVGDTQYF	TGTGCCACCGACAGGGTCGGGGATACGCAGTATTTT
.	.	TRBV30	TRBJ2-2	CAWSGLSYNTGELFF	TGTGCCTGGAGCGGACTATCATACAACACCGGGGAGCTGTTTTTT
TRBD2	few	TRBV4-3	TRBJ2-2	CASSQGVVAGSTGELFF	TGCGCCAGCAGCCAAGGGGTGGTAGCGGGGAGCACCGGGGAGCTGTTTTTT
TRBD1	once	TRBV5-6	TRBJ1-2	CASSFRRDRANYGYTF	TGTGCCAGCAGCTTCAGAAGGGACAGGGCGAACTATGGCTACACCTTC
.	.	TRBV7-2	TRBJ2-5	CASSLAISETQYF	TGTGCCAGCAGCTTAGCTATCTCTGAGACCCAGTACTTC
.	.	TRBV11-2	TRBJ1-1	CASSLSWNTEAFF	TGTGCCAGCAGCTTATCGTGGAACACTGAAGCTTTCTTT
TRBD2	.	TRBV19	TRBJ2-3	CASSVTSGGVTDTQYF	TGTGCCAGTAGTGTGACTAGCGGGGGGGTTACGGATACGCAGTATTTT
.	.	TRBV7-9	TRBJ1-3	CASSLQGLSGNTIYF	TGTGCCAGCAGCTTACAAGGACTCTCTGGAAACACCATATATTTT
TRBD2	.	TRBV25-1	TRBJ2-1	CASSRGLAVSEEQFF	TGTGCCAGCAGTAGGGGACTAGCGGTTTCGGAGGAGCAGTTCTTC
TRBD1	few	TRBV29-1	TRBJ1-4	CSVPGQVEKLFF	TGCAGCGTTCCGGGACAGGTTGAAAAACTGTTTTTT
.	.	TRBV7-2	TRBJ2-3	CASSSPPFRDTQYF	TGTGCCAGCAGCTCTCCACCTTTCAGGGATACGCAGTATTTT
.	few	TRBV9	TRBJ1-3	CASSGPTGNTIYF	TGTGCCAGCAGCGGGCCCACTGGAAACACCATATATTTT
.	.	TRBV13	TRBJ2-5	CASSLRGKNQETQYF	TGTGCCAGCAGCTTACGGGGGAAGAACCAAGAGACCCAGTACTTC
TRBD2	once	TRBV5-1	TRBJ2-7	CASSLGPSGNTYEQYF	TGCGCCAGCAGCTTGGGGCCTAGCGGTAATACCTACGAGCAGTACTTC
TRBD2	few	TRBV6-5	TRBJ2-5	CASSYFGGEQETQYF	TGTGCCAGCAGTTACTTTGGGGGGGAGCAAGAGACCCAGTACTTC
.	few	TRBV7-9	TRBJ2-2	CASGLGNTGELFF	TGTGCCAGCGGGCTGGGGAACACCGGGGAGCTGTTTTTT